Shown below are 18 T cell receptor beta chains from a single sample sequenced in a study of shared clonotypes between healthy human individuals. Sequencing used immunoSEQ multiplex PCR; TCRdb keeps in-frame clones, though not all of them. The sample includes around 2,000,000 clones, about 93% of them seen just once. Naive CD8 cells lacked CD45RO, underwent positive selection for CCR7 and left out terminally differentiated effector memory CD45RA+ cells. Sequencing was carried out using naive CD8+ T cells from PBMCs. The origin of the receptors is a man between 18 and 35 years old in good health. Some clones in this sample may be carry-over from other donors' samples.

The genes are TRBV5-4 and TRBJ2-2, with D perhaps matching TRBD1 or TRBD2 (5 bases each). Trimming took 2 bases from V and 1 from J, leaving 15 bases between them. Germline CDR1 reads SGHNT; CDR2 reads YYREEE (reference sequence). The CDR3 has 17 amino acids. The CDR3 loop is CASSFGLGGENTGELFF. In DNA form, the CDR3 reads TGTGCCAGCAGCTTCGGGCTTGGGGGTGAGAACACCGGGGAGCTGTTTTTT.

V and J are TRBV7-3 and TRBJ1-1; perhaps TRBD1 as D (5 bases). The CDR3 spans 14 residues. Trimming shortened V by 4 bases and J by 1 base, and 10 bases separated the two germline ends. Germline V gene sequence: CDR1 SGHTA, CDR2 FQGTGA. CDR3 sequence reads: CASSWDGTNTEAFF. CDR3 sequence (DNA): TGTGCCAGCAGCTGGGACGGGACGAACACTGAAGCTTTCTTT.

The CDR3 DNA sequence: TGTGCCAGCAGCTGGCCGGGTCCGGGGGGGGCCAGCTCTGGAAACACCATATATTTT. It yields the protein CASSWPGPGGASSGNTIYF. This rearrangement joins TRBV7-8 to TRBJ1-3; the D gene is possibly TRBD1 (6 bases). The V end was cut by 4 bases, the J end by 0 bases, with 22 bases between. Germline V gene sequence: CDR1 SGHVS, CDR2 FQNEAQ. This CDR3 spans 19 amino acids.

The rearrangement joins TRBV4-1 to TRBJ2-7, with 9 bases lining up with TRBD2. This CDR3 is 17 amino acids long. In germline, CDR1 is MGHRA, CDR2 YSYEKL. V was pared by 0 bases and J by 3 bases, with 9 bases of the junction left unmatched. CDR3 amino acids: CASSQDGTASGIYEQYF. The CDR3 region has the DNA TGCGCCAGCAGCCAAGACGGTACGGCTAGCGGGATCTACGAGCAGTACTTC.

The rearrangement links TRBV29-1 to TRBJ1-2, with 8 bases matching TRBD1. Germline CDR1 SQVTM, CDR2 ANQGSEA. The CDR3 consists of 16 residues. J was trimmed by 1 base and V by 7 bases; bases with no gene match: 14. The CDR3 is CSALPGQETDNYGYTF. CDR3 bases: TGCAGCGCCCTTCCGGGACAGGAGACTGATAACTATGGCTACACCTTC.

CDR3 amino acids: CASSLLAGPAYEQYF. CDR3 DNA sequence: TGTGCCAGCAGCTTATTAGCGGGACCTGCCTACGAGCAGTACTTC. The chain links TRBV7-9 to TRBJ2-7; 8 nucleotides agree with TRBD2. The germline V gene encodes CDR1 SEHNR and CDR2 FQNEAQ (reference sequence). This CDR3 has 15 residues. Trimming cost V 2 bases and J 2 bases; bases outside gene matches: 5. The full variable domain, rest sourced from reference TRBV7-9 and TRBJ2-7, is DTGVSQNPRHKITKRGQNVTFRCDPISEHNRLYWYRQTLGQGPEFLTYFQNEAQLEKSRLLSDRFSAERPKGSFSTLEIQRTEQGDSAMYLCASSLLAGPAYEQYFGPGTRLTVT.

The chain employs TRBV9 and TRBJ2-7; possible D gene TRBD2, 5 bases. V was pared by 0 bases and J by 3 bases, with 13 bases between. The CDR3 extends over 15 amino acids. Germline V gene sequence: CDR1 SGDLS, CDR2 YYNGEE. Here the CDR3 reads CASSVDGREDYEQYF. DNA of the CDR3: TGTGCCAGCAGCGTAGACGGACGGGAAGACTACGAGCAGTACTTC. The entire variable domain, with the rest obtained from reference TRBV9 and TRBJ2-7, is as follows: DSGVTQTPKHLITATGQRVTLRCSPRSGDLSVYWYQQSLDQGLQFLIQYYNGEERAKGNILERFSAQQFPDLHSELNLSSLELGDSALYFCASSVDGREDYEQYFGPGTRLTVT.

The chain links TRBV7-8 to TRBJ1-1, with 8 bases identical to TRBD1. The CDR3 extends over 16 amino acids. The V gene's germline CDR1 is SGHVS and CDR2 FQNEAQ. After removal of 1 base from V and 1 base from J, the junction contained 5 bases not matched to a gene. DNA for the CDR3: TGTGCCAGCAGCTTAGTGATCGGACAGGGGAACACTGAAGCTTTCTTT. Encoded protein: CASSLVIGQGNTEAFF.

CDR3 in DNA: TGTGCCAGTTCTACAGGGGTGAGCAATCAGCCCCAGCATTTT. Translation gives CASSTGVSNQPQHF. The J gene is TRBJ1-5, the V gene TRBV11-2; 7 positions agree with TRBD1. Trimming took 9 bases from V and 1 from J; bases not matched to a gene: 6. This CDR3 is 14 amino acids long. From germline, CDR1 is SGHAT and CDR2 FQNNGV.

The V gene is TRBV28, the J gene TRBJ2-5; D is possibly TRBD2 (6 bases). Trimming removed 5 bases at V and 2 bases at J, with 15 bases between. CDR1 is MDHEN, CDR2 SYDVKM, per germline. The CDR3 is 15 residues long. DNA of the CDR3: TGTGCCAGCAGTCCCGACCGGGAGATACAAGAGACCCAGTACTTC. Translation gives CASSPDREIQETQYF.

This clone came up a few times. Other nucleotide sequences from this sample produce the same CDR3. The rearrangement joins TRBV7-3 to TRBJ2-2; D unresolved. Trimming stripped 1 base from V and 3 bases from J, with 0 bases between. The V gene's germline CDR1 is SGHTA and CDR2 FQGTGA. This CDR3 region has 12 residues. The CDR3 loop is CASSLNTGELFF. The CDR3 nucleotides are TGTGCCAGCAGCTTAAACACCGGGGAGCTGTTTTTT.

The V and J genes are TRBV6-6 and TRBJ1-4; D is unclear. The CDR3 is 14 residues long. CDR1 and CDR2 (germline): MNHNY, SVGAGI (reference sequence). V was shortened by 2 bases and J by 8 bases, with 12 bases between the two germline ends. DNA for the CDR3: TGTGCCAGCAGTTACAAGGCCGCCTTGGAAAAACTGTTTTTT. It is translated as CASSYKAALEKLFF.

The J gene is TRBJ2-7, the V gene TRBV27; D ambiguous. CDR3 length: 16 residues. The germline V gene encodes CDR1 MNHEY and CDR2 SMNVEV (reference sequence). Trimming took 4 bases from V and 2 from J, leaving 18 bases between them. CDR3 nucleotides: TGTGCCAGCAGTTCCGTAATGTTCGGTAAGGCCTACGAGCAGTACTTC. Its translation is CASSSVMFGKAYEQYF.

V gene TRBV27 combines with J gene TRBJ2-7; possibly TRBD2 for D (5 bases). V dropped 7 bases and J dropped 3 bases, with 13 bases sitting between them. This CDR3 comprises 13 residues. Germline CDR1 reads MNHEY; CDR2 reads SMNVEV (reference sequence). In DNA, the CDR3 is TGTGCCAGCATTGGAGGACCAGGCTACGAGCAGTACTTC. Encoded protein: CASIGGPGYEQYF.

The V gene is TRBV10-3, the J gene TRBJ2-5, with D possibly being TRBD2 (7 bases). The length of the CDR3 is 18 residues. Between the trimmed V and J ends, which lost 5 bases and 0 bases, there was a span of 22 bases. Germline V gives CDR1 ENHRY, CDR2 SYGVKD. CDR3 bases: TGTGCCATCAGTCAGGCAGGGGCTAGCGGACATAACCAAGAGACCCAGTACTTC. It specifies CAISQAGASGHNQETQYF.

V gene TRBV9 combines with J gene TRBJ2-3, with 10 bases aligning to TRBD1. The germline V gene has CDR1 SGDLS and CDR2 YYNGEE. This CDR3 has 14 residues. V trimming: 5 bases; J trimming: 2 bases; junction bases outside the gene matches: 2. The CDR3 DNA reads as TGTGCCAGCAGGGGACAGGGGAACACAGATACGCAGTATTTT. As protein: CASRGQGNTDTQYF.

The chain is built from TRBV9 and TRBJ2-7; 11 nucleotides align to TRBD1. The length of the CDR3 is 16 residues. The V segment lost 0 bases and the J segment 2 bases; nucleotides outside the gene matches: 4. Per the germline V gene, CDR1 is SGDLS and CDR2 is YYNGEE. CDR3 nucleotides: TGTGCCAGCAGCGTAGCTGCGGGACAGGGGGCCTACGAGCAGTACTTC. It yields the protein CASSVAAGQGAYEQYF. The entire variable domain, with the rest obtained from reference TRBV9 and TRBJ2-7, is as follows: DSGVTQTPKHLITATGQRVTLRCSPRSGDLSVYWYQQSLDQGLQFLIQYYNGEERAKGNILERFSAQQFPDLHSELNLSSLELGDSALYFCASSVAAGQGAYEQYFGPGTRLTVT.

The chain couples TRBV27 to TRBJ2-1; TRBD1 matches at 9 bases. This CDR3 contains 14 residues. Germline V lookup: CDR1 MNHEY, CDR2 SMNVEV (reference sequence). J lost 6 bases, V lost 6 bases, and 6 bases had no gene match. In nucleotides, the CDR3 is TGTGCCAGCAGGCTGACAGGGGGGCTCAATGAGCAGTTCTTC. This translates into CASRLTGGLNEQFF.